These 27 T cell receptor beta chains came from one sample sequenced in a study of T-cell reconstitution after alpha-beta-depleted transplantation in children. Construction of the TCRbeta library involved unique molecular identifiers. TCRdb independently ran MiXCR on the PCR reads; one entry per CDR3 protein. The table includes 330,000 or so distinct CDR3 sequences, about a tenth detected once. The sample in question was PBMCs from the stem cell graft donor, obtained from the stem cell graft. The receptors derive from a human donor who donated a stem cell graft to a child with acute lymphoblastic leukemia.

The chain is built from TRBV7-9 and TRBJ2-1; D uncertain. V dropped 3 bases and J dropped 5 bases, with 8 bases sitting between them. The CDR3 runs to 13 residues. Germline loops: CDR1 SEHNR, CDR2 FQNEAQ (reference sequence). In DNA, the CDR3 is TGTGCCAGCAGCTTCACACAAAACAATGAGCAGTTCTTC. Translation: CASSFTQNNEQFF.

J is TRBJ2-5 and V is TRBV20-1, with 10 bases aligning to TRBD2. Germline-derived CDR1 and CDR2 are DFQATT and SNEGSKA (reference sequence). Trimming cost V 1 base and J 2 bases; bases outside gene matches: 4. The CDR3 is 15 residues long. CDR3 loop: CSARGTSGDQETQYF. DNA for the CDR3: TGCAGTGCTAGAGGGACTAGCGGAGATCAAGAGACCCAGTACTTC.

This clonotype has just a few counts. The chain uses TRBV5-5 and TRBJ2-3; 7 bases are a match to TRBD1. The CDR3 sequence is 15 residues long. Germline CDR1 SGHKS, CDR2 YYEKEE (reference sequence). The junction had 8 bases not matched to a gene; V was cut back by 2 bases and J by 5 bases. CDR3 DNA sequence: TGTGCCAGCAGCTTCTCCGGGACAGTGAAAGATACGCAGTATTTT. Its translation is CASSFSGTVKDTQYF.

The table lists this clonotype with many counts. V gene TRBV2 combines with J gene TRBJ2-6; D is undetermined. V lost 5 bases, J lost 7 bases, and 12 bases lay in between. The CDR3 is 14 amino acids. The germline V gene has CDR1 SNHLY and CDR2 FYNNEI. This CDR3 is CASSQSRAANVLTF. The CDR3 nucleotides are TGTGCCAGCAGTCAGAGCAGAGCCGCCAACGTCCTGACTTTC.

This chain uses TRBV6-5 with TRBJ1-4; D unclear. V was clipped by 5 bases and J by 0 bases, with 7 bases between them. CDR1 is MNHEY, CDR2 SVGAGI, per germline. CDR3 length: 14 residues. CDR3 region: CASSGSATNEKLFF. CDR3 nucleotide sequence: TGTGCCAGCAGTGGTTCTGCAACTAATGAAAAACTGTTTTTT.

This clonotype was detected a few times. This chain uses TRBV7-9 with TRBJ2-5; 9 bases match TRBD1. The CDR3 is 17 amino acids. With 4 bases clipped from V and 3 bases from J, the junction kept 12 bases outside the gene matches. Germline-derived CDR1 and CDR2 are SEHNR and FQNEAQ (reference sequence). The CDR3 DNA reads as TGTGCCAGCAGCTCCGATGACGGGACAGGGTGGGAAGAGACCCAGTACTTC. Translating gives CASSSDDGTGWEETQYF.

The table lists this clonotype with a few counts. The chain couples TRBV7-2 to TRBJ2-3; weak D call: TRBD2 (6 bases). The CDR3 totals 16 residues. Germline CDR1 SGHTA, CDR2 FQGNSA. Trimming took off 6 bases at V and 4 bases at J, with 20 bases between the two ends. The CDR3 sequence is CASSPTGAQMPDTQYF. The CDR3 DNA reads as TGTGCCAGCAGTCCAACGGGAGCACAGATGCCAGATACGCAGTATTTT.

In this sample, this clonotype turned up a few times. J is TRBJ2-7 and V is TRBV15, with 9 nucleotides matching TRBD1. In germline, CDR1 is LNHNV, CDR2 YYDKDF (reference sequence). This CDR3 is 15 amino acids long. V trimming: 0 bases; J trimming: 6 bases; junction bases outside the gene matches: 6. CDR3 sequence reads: CATSRDFGTGPEQYF. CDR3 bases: TGTGCCACCAGCAGAGATTTCGGGACAGGGCCCGAGCAGTACTTC. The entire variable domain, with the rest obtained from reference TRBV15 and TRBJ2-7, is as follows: DAMVIQNPRYQVTQFGKPVTLSCSQTLNHNVMYWYQQKSSQAPKLLFHYYDKDFNNEADTPDNFQSRRPNTSFCFLDIRSPGLGDTAMYLCATSRDFGTGPEQYFGPGTRLTVT.

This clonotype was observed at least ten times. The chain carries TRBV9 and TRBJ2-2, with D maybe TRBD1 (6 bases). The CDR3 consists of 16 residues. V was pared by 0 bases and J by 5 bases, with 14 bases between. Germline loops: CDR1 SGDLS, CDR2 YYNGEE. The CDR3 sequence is CASSVAPGVLTGELFF. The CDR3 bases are TGTGCCAGCAGCGTAGCCCCAGGGGTTCTTACCGGGGAGCTGTTTTTT. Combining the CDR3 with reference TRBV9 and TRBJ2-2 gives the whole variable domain DSGVTQTPKHLITATGQRVTLRCSPRSGDLSVYWYQQSLDQGLQFLIQYYNGEERAKGNILERFSAQQFPDLHSELNLSSLELGDSALYFCASSVAPGVLTGELFFGEGSRLTVL.

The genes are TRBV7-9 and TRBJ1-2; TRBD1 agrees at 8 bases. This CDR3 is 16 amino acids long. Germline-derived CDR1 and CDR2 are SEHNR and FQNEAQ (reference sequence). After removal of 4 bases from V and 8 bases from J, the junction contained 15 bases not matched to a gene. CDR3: CASSSQTGVYLGGYTF. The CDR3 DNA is TGTGCCAGCAGCTCTCAGACAGGGGTTTACCTCGGGGGCTACACCTTC.

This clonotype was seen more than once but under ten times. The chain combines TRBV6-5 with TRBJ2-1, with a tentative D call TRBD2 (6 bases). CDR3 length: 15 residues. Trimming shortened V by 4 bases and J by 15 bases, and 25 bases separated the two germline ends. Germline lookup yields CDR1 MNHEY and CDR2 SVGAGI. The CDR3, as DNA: TGTGCCAGCAGTTCCGTATACGGGAGCAGTTCGGCCGGGTTCTTC. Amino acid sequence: CASSSVYGSSSAGFF.

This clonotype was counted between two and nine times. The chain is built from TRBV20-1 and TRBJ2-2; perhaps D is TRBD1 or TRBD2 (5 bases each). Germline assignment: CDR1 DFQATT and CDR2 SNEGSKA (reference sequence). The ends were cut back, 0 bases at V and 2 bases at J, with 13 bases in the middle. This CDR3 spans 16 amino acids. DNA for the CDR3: TGCAGTGCTAGAGATCTGGGGGAGTCCAACACCGGGGAGCTGTTTTTT. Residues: CSARDLGESNTGELFF.

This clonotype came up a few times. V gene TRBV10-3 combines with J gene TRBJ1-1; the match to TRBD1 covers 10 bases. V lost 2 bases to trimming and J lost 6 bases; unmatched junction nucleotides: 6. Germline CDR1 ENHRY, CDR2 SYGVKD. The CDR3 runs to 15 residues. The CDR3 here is CAISEDRGLGAEAFF. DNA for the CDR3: TGTGCCATCAGTGAGGACAGGGGGCTCGGGGCTGAAGCTTTCTTT.

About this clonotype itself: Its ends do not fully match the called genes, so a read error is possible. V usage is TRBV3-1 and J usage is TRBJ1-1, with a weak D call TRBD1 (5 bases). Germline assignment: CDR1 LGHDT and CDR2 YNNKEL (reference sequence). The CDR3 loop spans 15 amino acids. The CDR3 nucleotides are TGTGCCAGCTGCCAAGTCGGGACTTCCACCGGGGAAACTTTCTTT. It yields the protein CASCQVGTSTGETFF.

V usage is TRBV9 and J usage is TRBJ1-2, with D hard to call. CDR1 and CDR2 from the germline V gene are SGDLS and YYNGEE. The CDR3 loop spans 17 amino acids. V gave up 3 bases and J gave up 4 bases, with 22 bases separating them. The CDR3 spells CASSEREDPGGIYGYTF. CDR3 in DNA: TGTGCCAGCAGCGAGAGAGAGGATCCGGGAGGGATCTATGGCTACACCTTC.

CDR3 bases: TGCAGTGCTCCTAGACTAGCGGGAGGGTTCACAGATACGCAGTATTTT. It codes for CSAPRLAGGFTDTQYF. The chain is built from TRBV20-1 and TRBJ2-3; 14 bases are a match to TRBD2. V dropped 5 bases and J dropped 2; count of bases not matched to a gene: 6. Germline V gene sequence: CDR1 DFQATT, CDR2 SNEGSKA (reference sequence). This CDR3 is built from 16 residues.

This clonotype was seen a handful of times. The CDR3 region is CASSPGVDTEAFF. The CDR3 DNA reads TGTGCCAGCAGTCCGGGTGTGGACACTGAAGCTTTCTTT. V usage is TRBV12-3 or TRBV12-4 and J usage is TRBJ1-1, with no clear D. The CDR3 is 13 amino acids. Trimming left V 5 bases short and J 3 bases short, with 10 bases between.

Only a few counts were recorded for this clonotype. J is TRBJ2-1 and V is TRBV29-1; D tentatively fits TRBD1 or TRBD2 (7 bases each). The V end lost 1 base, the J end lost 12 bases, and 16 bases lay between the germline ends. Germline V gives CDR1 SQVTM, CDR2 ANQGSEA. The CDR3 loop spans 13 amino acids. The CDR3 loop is CSVEGQGGLGQFF. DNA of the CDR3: TGCAGCGTTGAAGGCCAGGGGGGGTTGGGGCAGTTCTTC.

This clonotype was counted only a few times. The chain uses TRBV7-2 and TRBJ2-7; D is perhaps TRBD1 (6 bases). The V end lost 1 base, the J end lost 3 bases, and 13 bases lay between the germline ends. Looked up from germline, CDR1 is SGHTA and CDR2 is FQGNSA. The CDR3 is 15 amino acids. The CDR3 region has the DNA TGTGCCAGCAGCTTAGAACGCCAGGGACACTACGAGCAGTACTTC. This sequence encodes CASSLERQGHYEQYF.

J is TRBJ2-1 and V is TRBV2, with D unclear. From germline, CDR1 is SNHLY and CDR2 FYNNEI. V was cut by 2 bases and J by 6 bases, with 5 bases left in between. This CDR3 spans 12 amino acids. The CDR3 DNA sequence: TGTGCCAGCAGTGAACGAGCCAATGAGCAGTTCTTC. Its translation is CASSERANEQFF.

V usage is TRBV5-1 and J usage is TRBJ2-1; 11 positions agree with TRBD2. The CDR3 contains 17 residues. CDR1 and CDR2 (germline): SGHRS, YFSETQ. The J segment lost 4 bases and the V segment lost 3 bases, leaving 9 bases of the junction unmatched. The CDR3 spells CASSWSPGTSGYNEQFF. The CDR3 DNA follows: TGCGCCAGCAGCTGGTCCCCCGGGACTAGCGGATACAATGAGCAGTTCTTC.

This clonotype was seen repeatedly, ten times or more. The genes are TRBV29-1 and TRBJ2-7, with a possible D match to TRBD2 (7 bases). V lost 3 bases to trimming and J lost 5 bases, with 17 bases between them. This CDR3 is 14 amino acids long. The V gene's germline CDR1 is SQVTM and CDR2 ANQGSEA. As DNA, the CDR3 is TGCAGCGTTGAGGGGGCGGGAGTTCGGGACGAGCAGTACTTC. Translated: CSVEGAGVRDEQYF.

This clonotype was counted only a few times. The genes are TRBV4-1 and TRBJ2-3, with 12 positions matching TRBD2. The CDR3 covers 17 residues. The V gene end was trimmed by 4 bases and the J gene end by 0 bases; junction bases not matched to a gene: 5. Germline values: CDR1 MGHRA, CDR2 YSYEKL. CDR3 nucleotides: TGCGCCAGCAGCCGTCTAGCGGGAGGGGTAAGCACAGATACGCAGTATTTT. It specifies CASSRLAGGVSTDTQYF.

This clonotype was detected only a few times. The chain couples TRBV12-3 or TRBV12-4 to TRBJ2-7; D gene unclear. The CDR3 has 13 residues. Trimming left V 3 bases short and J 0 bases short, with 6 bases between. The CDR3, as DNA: TGTGCCAGCAGTTTCTACGGCTCCTACGAGCAGTACTTC. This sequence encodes CASSFYGSYEQYF.

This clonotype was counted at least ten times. In DNA form, the CDR3 reads TGTGCCAGCACCAATTTACAGGGGGCTAACTATGGCTACACCTTC. Protein sequence: CASTNLQGANYGYTF. The V and J genes are TRBV5-6 and TRBJ1-2; 8 bases map to TRBD1. The CDR3 spans 15 residues. The trim removed 6 bases at V and 0 bases at J, leaving 7 bases unmatched. Germline V gene lookup returns CDR1 SGHDT and CDR2 YYEEEE.

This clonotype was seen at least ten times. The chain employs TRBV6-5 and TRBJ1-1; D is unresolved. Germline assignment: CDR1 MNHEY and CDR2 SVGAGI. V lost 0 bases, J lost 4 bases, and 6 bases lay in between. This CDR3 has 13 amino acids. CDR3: CASSYSSTTEAFF. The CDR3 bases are TGTGCCAGCAGTTACTCTTCTACCACTGAAGCTTTCTTT.

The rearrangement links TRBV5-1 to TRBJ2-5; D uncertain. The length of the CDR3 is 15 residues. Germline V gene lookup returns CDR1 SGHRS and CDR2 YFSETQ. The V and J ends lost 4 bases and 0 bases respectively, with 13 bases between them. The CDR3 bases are TGCGCCAGCAGCGCCGGCAGTTGGTACCAAGAGACCCAGTACTTC. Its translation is CASSAGSWYQETQYF.